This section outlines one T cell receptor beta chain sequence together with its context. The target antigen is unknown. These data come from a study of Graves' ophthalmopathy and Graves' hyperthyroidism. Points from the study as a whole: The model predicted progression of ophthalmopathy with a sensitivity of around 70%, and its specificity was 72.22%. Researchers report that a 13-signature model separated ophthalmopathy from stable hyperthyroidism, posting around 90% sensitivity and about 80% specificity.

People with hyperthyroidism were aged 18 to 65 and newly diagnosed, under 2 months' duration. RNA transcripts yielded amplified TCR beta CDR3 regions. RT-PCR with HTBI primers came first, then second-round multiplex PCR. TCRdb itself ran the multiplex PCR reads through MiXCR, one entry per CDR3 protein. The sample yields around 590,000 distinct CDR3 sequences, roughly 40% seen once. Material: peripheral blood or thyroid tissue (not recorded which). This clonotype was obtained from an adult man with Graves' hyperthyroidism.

The CDR3 sequence is CATSRTGPREQYF. The CDR3 DNA reads as TGTGCCACCAGCCGTACAGGGCCACGGGAGCAGTACTTC. The chain couples TRBV15 to TRBJ2-7; D might be TRBD1 (6 bases). Deletions cut 5 bases from V and 7 bases from J, with 15 bases between. Germline V gene data show CDR1 as LNHNV and CDR2 as YYDKDF (reference sequence). CDR3 length equals 13 residues.